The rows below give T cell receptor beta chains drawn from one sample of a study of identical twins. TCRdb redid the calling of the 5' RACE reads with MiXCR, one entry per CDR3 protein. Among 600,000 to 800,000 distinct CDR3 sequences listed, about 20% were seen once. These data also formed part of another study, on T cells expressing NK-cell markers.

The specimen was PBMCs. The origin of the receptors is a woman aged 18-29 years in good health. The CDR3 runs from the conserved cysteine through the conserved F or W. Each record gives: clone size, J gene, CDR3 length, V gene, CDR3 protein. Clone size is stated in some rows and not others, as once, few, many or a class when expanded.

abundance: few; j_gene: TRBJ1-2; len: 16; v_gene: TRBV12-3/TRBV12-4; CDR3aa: CATQSQGTGVNYGYTF
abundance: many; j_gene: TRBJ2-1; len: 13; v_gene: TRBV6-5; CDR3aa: CASSYYNYNEQFF
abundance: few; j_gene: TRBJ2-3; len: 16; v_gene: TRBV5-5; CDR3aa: CASSALTGSSTDTQYF
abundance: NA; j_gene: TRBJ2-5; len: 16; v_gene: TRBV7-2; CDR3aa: CASNPEGGDFWETQYF
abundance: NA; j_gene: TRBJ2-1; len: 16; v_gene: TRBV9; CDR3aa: CASSVGRTSSYNEQFF
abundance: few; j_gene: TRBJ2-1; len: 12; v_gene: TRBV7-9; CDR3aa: CASSLDRSSQFF
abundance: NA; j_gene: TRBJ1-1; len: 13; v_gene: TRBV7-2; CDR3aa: CASSITGGAEAFF
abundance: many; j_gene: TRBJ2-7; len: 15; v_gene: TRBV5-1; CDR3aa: CASSVTGGPSYEQYF
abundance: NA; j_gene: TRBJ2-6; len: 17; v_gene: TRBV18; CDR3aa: CASSPGQTFSGANVLTF
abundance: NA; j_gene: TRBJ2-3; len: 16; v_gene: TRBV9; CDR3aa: CASSGGVAGLTDTQYF
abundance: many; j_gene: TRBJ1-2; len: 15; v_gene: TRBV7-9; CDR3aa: CASSFDRGVGYGYTF
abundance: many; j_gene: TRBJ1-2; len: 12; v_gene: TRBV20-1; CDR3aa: CSARGRSYGYTF
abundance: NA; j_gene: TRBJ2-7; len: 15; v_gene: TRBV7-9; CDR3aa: CASSLPLEQTYEQYF
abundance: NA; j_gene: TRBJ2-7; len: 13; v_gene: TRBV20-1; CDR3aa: CSARGGHSYEQYF
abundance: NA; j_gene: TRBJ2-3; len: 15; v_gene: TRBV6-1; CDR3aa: CASRNGAVSTDTQYF
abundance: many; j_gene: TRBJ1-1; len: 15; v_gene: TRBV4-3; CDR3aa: CASSHNRDINTEAFF
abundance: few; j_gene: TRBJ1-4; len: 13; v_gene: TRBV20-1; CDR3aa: CSAGGRSNEKLFF
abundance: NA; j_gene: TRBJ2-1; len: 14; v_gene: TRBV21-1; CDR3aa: CASSSRESYNEQFF
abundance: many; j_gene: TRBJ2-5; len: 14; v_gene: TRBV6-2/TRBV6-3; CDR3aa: CASNLGLWKETQYF
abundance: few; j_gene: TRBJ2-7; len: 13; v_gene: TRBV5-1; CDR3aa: CASSPGLEGEQYF
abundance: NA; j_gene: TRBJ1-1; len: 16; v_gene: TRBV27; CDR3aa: CASRPTGTIINTEAFF
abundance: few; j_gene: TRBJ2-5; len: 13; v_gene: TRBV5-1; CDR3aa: CASSVGVRETQYF
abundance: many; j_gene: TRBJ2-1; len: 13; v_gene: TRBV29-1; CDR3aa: CSVVSSGSNEQFF
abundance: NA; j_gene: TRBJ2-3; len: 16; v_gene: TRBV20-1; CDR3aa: CSGRQGTSGFTDTQYF
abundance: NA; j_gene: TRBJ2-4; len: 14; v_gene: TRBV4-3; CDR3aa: CASSHIESANIQYF
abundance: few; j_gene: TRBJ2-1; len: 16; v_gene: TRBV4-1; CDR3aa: CASSQALAGGRDEQFF
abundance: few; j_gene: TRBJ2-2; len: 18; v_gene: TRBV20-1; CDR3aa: CSARDGLLGGSYVGELFF
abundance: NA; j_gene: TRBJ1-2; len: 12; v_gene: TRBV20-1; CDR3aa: CSAYDRVNGYTF
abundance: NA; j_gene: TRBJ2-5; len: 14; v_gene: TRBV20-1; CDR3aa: CSARGDGYRGTQYF
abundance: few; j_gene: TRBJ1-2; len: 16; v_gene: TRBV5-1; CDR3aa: CASSLASYGKGYGYTF
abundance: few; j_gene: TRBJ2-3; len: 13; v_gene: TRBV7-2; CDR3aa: CASRGGGLFTQYF
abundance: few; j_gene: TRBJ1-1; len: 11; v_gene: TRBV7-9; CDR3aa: CASHDWTEAFF
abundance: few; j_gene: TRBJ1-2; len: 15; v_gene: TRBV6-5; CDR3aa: CASSLLGHQEGGYTF
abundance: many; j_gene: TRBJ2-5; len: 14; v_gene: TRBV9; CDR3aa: CASSEGLAEETQYF
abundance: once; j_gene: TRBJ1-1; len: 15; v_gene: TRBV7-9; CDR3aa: CASSSARGENTEAFF
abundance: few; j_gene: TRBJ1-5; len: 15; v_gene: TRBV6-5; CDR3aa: CASSYSGTVNQPQHF
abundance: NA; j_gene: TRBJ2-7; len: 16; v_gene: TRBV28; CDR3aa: CASSVPGQGAFNEQYF
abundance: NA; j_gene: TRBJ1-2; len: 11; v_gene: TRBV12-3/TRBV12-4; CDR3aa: CASADGYGYTF
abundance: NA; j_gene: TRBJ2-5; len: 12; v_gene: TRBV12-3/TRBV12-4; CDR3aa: CASRHQGETQYF
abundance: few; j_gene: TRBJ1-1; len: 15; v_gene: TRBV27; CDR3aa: CASSDLRGMNTEAFF
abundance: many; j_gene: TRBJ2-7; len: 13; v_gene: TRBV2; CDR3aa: CASSAQGGYEQYF
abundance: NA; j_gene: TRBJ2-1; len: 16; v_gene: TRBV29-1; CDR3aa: CSGLRLAQNSYNEQFF
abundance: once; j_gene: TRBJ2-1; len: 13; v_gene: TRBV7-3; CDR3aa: CASSPKPGDEQFF
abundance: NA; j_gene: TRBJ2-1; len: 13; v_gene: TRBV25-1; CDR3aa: CASSELIYGEQFF
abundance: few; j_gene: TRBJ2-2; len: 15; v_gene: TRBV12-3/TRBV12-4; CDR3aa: CASRAGTQNTGELFF
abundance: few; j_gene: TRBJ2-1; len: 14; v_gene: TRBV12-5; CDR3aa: CASGLWLQYNEQFF
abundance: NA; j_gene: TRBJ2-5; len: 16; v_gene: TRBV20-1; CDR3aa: CSARPWAGGSGETQYF
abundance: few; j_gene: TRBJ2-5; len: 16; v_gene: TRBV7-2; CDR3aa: CASSLAGTALQETQYF
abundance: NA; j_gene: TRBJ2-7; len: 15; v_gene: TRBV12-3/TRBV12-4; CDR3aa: CASSSARLAGIEQYF
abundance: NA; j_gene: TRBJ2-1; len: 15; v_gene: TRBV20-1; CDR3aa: CSARDGGGGVNEQFF